This T cell receptor (beta chain) is drawn from a study of T cells expressing NK-cell markers. Study-level results: Unclear, still, was the HCMV specificity of the expanded NKG2C+ T cell clones.

This CDR3 region has 17 residues. CDR1 is MNHEY, CDR2 SVGEGT, per germline. A remark on this clonotype: Its antigen is currently unknown.

Production of TCR beta cDNA relied on 5'RACE template switching with UMIs. Following a re-call of the 5' RACE reads, TCRdb has one entry per CDR3 protein and lacks DNA. The repertoire table contains roughly 350,000 distinct CDR3 sequences. This chain uses TRBV6-2 or TRBV6-3 with TRBJ1-6; TCRdb reports TRBD1, a call that lacks DNA to check it against. This receptor was taken from a man aged 18 to 69 in good health. The sequenced sample consisted of blood T cells: a sorted CD56 or NKG2C T cell subset, CD4+ or CD8+ T cells, or bulk PBMC T cells (not recorded which). This chain's CDR3 is CASSYGPRRRDNSPLHF.